These T cell receptor beta chains were read from a single sample in a study of metastatic and nonmetastatic thyroid tumors. TCRdb called clones again from the PCR reads with MiXCR. The sample has some 40,000 clones, 20% to 25% seen once. The sample taken for sequencing was tumor tissue. Source of these receptors: a female donor with papillary thyroid cancer or a benign thyroid nodule (not recorded which). Some clones in this sample may be carry-over from other donors' samples. Both conserved end residues are part of each CDR3. The D gene is left open where the match is weak. Some rows mark clone size as missing; the rest say once, few, many or name a class of expanded clone.

d_call: NA; clone_size: once; v_call: TRBV4-1; j_call: TRBJ2-7; cdr3_nt: TGCGCCAGCAGCCAAGGAGGCACCCCCTACGAGCAGTACTTC; cdr3_aa: CASSQGGTPYEQYF
d_call: NA; clone_size: few; v_call: TRBV28; j_call: TRBJ2-7; cdr3_nt: TGTGCCAGCAGTTTCACGGGGGATGGGTACGAGCAGTACTTC; cdr3_aa: CASSFTGDGYEQYF
d_call: NA; clone_size: NA; v_call: TRBV7-2; j_call: TRBJ2-5; cdr3_nt: TGTGCCAGCAGCTTATGGGGAGAGACCCAGTACTTT; cdr3_aa: CASSLWGETQYF
d_call: NA; clone_size: NA; v_call: TRBV7-8; j_call: TRBJ1-6; cdr3_nt: TGTGCCAGCAGCTTGGGGACATCGAACTCACCCCTCCACTTT; cdr3_aa: CASSLGTSNSPLHF
d_call: TRBD2; clone_size: NA; v_call: TRBV6-5; j_call: TRBJ2-1; cdr3_nt: TGTGCCAGCAGTTACGTTACTAGCGGAGATTACAATGAGCAGTTCTTC; cdr3_aa: CASSYVTSGDYNEQFF
d_call: NA; clone_size: NA; v_call: TRBV15; j_call: TRBJ1-5; cdr3_nt: TGTGCCACCAGCAGTGAGGCGGAGCCCCAGCATTTT; cdr3_aa: CATSSEAEPQHF
d_call: NA; clone_size: many; v_call: TRBV20-1; j_call: TRBJ2-5; cdr3_nt: TGCAGTGCTAGTAGACTAGACGAGACCCAGTACTTC; cdr3_aa: CSASRLDETQYF
d_call: TRBD2; clone_size: many; v_call: TRBV4-3; j_call: TRBJ2-3; cdr3_nt: TGCGCCAGCAGCCAAAGCGGGATCCTCACAGATACGCAGTATTTT; cdr3_aa: CASSQSGILTDTQYF
d_call: NA; clone_size: many; v_call: TRBV30; j_call: TRBJ2-7; cdr3_nt: TGTGCCTGGAGTGTACCTAGCGTCCGCTACGAGCAGTACTTC; cdr3_aa: CAWSVPSVRYEQYF
d_call: TRBD1; clone_size: NA; v_call: TRBV19; j_call: TRBJ1-6; cdr3_nt: TGTGCCAGTAGGAAGACAGGGTCTGGCTCACCCCTCCACTTT; cdr3_aa: CASRKTGSGSPLHF
d_call: TRBD2; clone_size: NA; v_call: TRBV20-1; j_call: TRBJ2-1; cdr3_nt: TGCAGTGCGGTCGGGACTAGCGGGAGGATCTCCTACAATGAGCAGTTCTTC; cdr3_aa: CSAVGTSGRISYNEQFF
d_call: NA; clone_size: few; v_call: TRBV28; j_call: TRBJ2-7; cdr3_nt: TGTGCCAGCAGACCTGGCTGGGGAGAGCGCTACGAGCAGTACTTC; cdr3_aa: CASRPGWGERYEQYF